This TCR beta chain was captured by sequencing in a study of metastatic and nonmetastatic thyroid tumors. No treatment of any kind had been given to any patient before thyroid surgery. Trimming left V 1 base short and J 8 bases short, with 14 bases between. The CDR3 runs 14 residues. CDR1 is SGHTA, CDR2 FQGNSA, per germline. Findings and limits, study-wide: When malignant thyroid tumors were compared with benign nodules, TCR beta diversity was reportedly significantly higher in the malignant tumors. This held in both blood and tumor samples.

Comments on this clone: The antigen remains unidentified.

Original data processing: CDR3 was compared across clinicopathological groups, and the resulting differences were used to build a distant-metastasis classifier for papillary thyroid cancer. TCRdb re-clonotyped the PCR reads through MiXCR. The V and J calls and clone size are TCRdb's, not the authors'. The table shows 43,000 or so clones, with under 30% occurring only once. This TCR derives from a male donor with papillary thyroid cancer or a benign thyroid nodule (not recorded which). Some clones in this sample may be carry-over from other donors' samples. The sequenced sample was blood. The chain combines TRBV7-2 with TRBJ1-2; D possibly corresponds to TRBD1 (5 bases). Written as DNA, the CDR3 is TGTGCCAGCAGCTTAGACTTGGGGAGGGGCGGCTACACCTTC. Protein sequence: CASSLDLGRGGYTF.